The 30 T cell receptor beta chains listed next were all sequenced from one sample in a study of T-cell memory formation after mild COVID-19. TCRdb independently ran MiXCR on the 5' RACE reads; one entry per CDR3 protein. The data contain roughly 350,000 distinct CDR3 sequences, 25% to 30% of them seen just once; the ten biggest clones take up roughly 13%. Material for sequencing was PBMCs or a T cell subset sorted from them (not recorded which). Every receptor here comes from an adult woman who had mild COVID-19 (a few samples of this study predate the infection). Cell type and time point are not known.

The chain joins TRBV10-3 to TRBJ2-7; the match to TRBD1 covers 8 bases. The CDR3 has 12 residues. Germline V gene sequence: CDR1 ENHRY, CDR2 SYGVKD. V lost 8 bases to trimming and J lost 6 bases; unmatched junction nucleotides: 6. The DNA of the CDR3 is TGTGCCATCTCCCCCAGGGGGCTCGAGCAGTACTTC. Translation gives CAISPRGLEQYF.

The chain employs TRBV2 and TRBJ1-3; 12 nucleotides line up with TRBD1. This CDR3 spans 19 amino acids. Germline lookup yields CDR1 SNHLY and CDR2 FYNNEI. CDR3 bases: TGTGCTTCCAGCTTTCTCTTGGGACAGGGGGCTACCTCTGGAAACACCATATATTTT. Its translation: CASSFLLGQGATSGNTIYF.

The CDR3 reads CSAVLNRIQGTEAFF. The CDR3 nucleotides read TGCAGTGCTGTGCTGAACAGGATCCAGGGGACTGAAGCTTTCTTT. This chain joins TRBV20-1 and TRBJ1-1; possible D gene TRBD1, 6 bases. Trimming pared 5 bases from V and 5 bases from J, leaving 21 bases between. Germline V gives CDR1 DFQATT, CDR2 SNEGSKA (reference sequence). The CDR3 is made up of 15 amino acids.

This chain joins TRBV27 and TRBJ2-7, with 12 nucleotides matching TRBD2. The CDR3 totals 16 residues. The germline V gene has CDR1 MNHEY and CDR2 SMNVEV (reference sequence). The V gene end was trimmed by 3 bases and the J gene end by 2 bases; junction bases not matched to a gene: 5. The CDR3 DNA reads TGTGCCAGCAGTTTCCGGGGACTAGCGGGTCCCTACGAGCAGTACTTC. This translates into CASSFRGLAGPYEQYF.

The sample holds a few counts of this clonotype. The genes are TRBV29-1 and TRBJ2-7; D may be TRBD2 (5 bases). Trimming removed 4 bases from V and 3 bases from J, with 10 bases in between. The V gene's germline CDR1 is SQVTM and CDR2 ANQGSEA. The CDR3 loop spans 12 amino acids. The CDR3 DNA reads as TGCAGCGTTGTTGAGAGCGGCTACGAGCAGTACTTC. It specifies CSVVESGYEQYF.

This chain joins TRBV7-8 and TRBJ2-5; D unclear. CDR1 is SGHVS, CDR2 FQNEAQ, per germline. With 0 bases removed from V and 3 bases from J, the gap between germline ends came to 14 bases. CDR3 length equals 16 residues. CDR3 nucleotide sequence: TGTGCCAGCAGCTTAGCGCCATCCGTAGGAAAAGAGACCCAGTACTTC. Its translation is CASSLAPSVGKETQYF.

This chain joins TRBV25-1 and TRBJ2-5; TRBD2 matches 9 bases. Germline V gene lookup returns CDR1 MGHDK and CDR2 SYGVNS. J was trimmed by 5 bases and V by 0 bases; bases with no gene match: 7. The CDR3 sequence is 16 residues long. Here the CDR3 reads CASSEYLGSGGETQYF. In nucleotides, the CDR3 is TGTGCCAGCAGTGAATATTTAGGAAGCGGGGGGGAGACCCAGTACTTC.

J is TRBJ2-1 and V is TRBV24-1; 7 positions match TRBD1. CDR3 length: 12 residues. Germline V gene sequence: CDR1 KGHDR, CDR2 SFDVKD. The junction had 1 base not matched to a gene; V was cut back by 6 bases and J by 6 bases. The CDR3 coding sequence is TGTGCCACCAGTTGGACAGGCAATGAGCAGTTCTTC. It encodes CATSWTGNEQFF.

This clonotype was seen a few times. The gene calls are TRBV28 and TRBJ2-3; D unresolved. V lost 11 bases and J 3 bases, leaving 15 bases between the germline ends. Germline V gene data show CDR1 as MDHEN and CDR2 as SYDVKM. The CDR3 is 13 amino acids. CDR3: CALCRMGTDTQYF. Written as DNA, the CDR3 is TGTGCCCTGTGTCGAATGGGGACAGATACGCAGTATTTT. Combining the CDR3 with reference TRBV28 and TRBJ2-3 gives the whole variable domain DVKVTQSSRYLVKRTGEKVFLECVQDMDHENMFWYRQDPGLGLRLIYFSYDVKMKEKGDIPEGYSVSREKKERFSLILESASTNQTSMYLCALCRMGTDTQYFGPGTRLTVL.

The J gene is TRBJ2-5, the V gene TRBV20-1; D remains ambiguous. CDR3 length: 12 residues. The V end lost 5 bases, the J end lost 7 bases, and 14 bases lay between the germline ends. Germline loops: CDR1 DFQATT, CDR2 SNEGSKA (reference sequence). The CDR3 here is CSAVVRARTQYF. CDR3 nucleotide sequence: TGCAGTGCTGTCGTTAGGGCACGGACCCAGTACTTC.

The chain combines TRBV12-3 or TRBV12-4 with TRBJ2-1; D is uncertain. Trimming stripped 3 bases from V and 0 bases from J, with 9 bases between. There are 15 residues in the CDR3. The CDR3 nucleotides are TGTGCCAGCAGTTTTTTGACGGTCTCCTACAATGAGCAGTTCTTC. It specifies CASSFLTVSYNEQFF.

This clonotype has more than one count but fewer than ten. The rearrangement joins TRBV6-2 or TRBV6-3 to TRBJ2-1, with 9 bases aligning to TRBD2. Unmatched junction bases numbered 3, after V lost 3 bases and J lost 0 bases. Germline CDR1 MNHEY, CDR2 SVGEGT. This CDR3 contains 16 residues. The CDR3, as DNA: TGTGCCAGCAGTTATTCTAGCGGGGCCTCCTACAATGAGCAGTTCTTC. Translated: CASSYSSGASYNEQFF.

The V and J genes are TRBV7-9 and TRBJ1-4; 8 positions agree with TRBD1. Trimming took 5 bases from V and 8 from J; bases not matched to a gene: 7. The CDR3 consists of 14 residues. Germline V gives CDR1 SEHNR, CDR2 FQNEAQ (reference sequence). The CDR3: CASSPTGDREKLFF. As DNA, the CDR3 is TGTGCCAGCAGCCCGACAGGGGATCGGGAAAAACTGTTTTTT.

The chain links TRBV14 to TRBJ1-1; 8 positions agree with TRBD1. The CDR3 runs to 16 residues. Germline assignment: CDR1 SGHDN and CDR2 FVKESK. Trimming cost V 1 base and J 0 bases; bases outside gene matches: 4. CDR3 sequence: CASSQVTGAMNTEAFF. The CDR3 DNA reads TGTGCCAGCAGCCAAGTGACAGGGGCCATGAACACTGAAGCTTTCTTT.

Many counts were recorded for this clonotype. The chain has TRBV7-2 and TRBJ1-5; D uncertain. Between the trimmed V and J ends, which lost 2 bases and 4 bases, there was a span of 6 bases. The CDR3 totals 13 residues. Germline values: CDR1 SGHTA, CDR2 FQGNSA. CDR3 amino acids: CASSLRGNQPQHF. CDR3 nucleotides: TGTGCCAGCAGCTTACGAGGGAATCAGCCCCAGCATTTT.

The chain employs TRBV21-1 and TRBJ1-1; the DNA was not used to check the table's D call, TRBD1. TRBV21-1 is an annotated pseudogene. The length of the CDR3 is 14 residues. CDR3 region: CASGTGTGNTEAFF. The CDR3 nucleotides are TGTGCCAGCGGGACAGGGACGGGGAACACTGAAGCTTTCTTT.

This clonotype was seen a few times. The chain employs TRBV20-1 and TRBJ1-5, with TRBD1 matching over 10 bases. The CDR3 covers 15 residues. V lost 0 bases to trimming and J lost 6 bases; unmatched junction nucleotides: 5. Per the germline V gene, CDR1 is DFQATT and CDR2 is SNEGSKA (reference sequence). The CDR3 DNA reads as TGCAGTGCTAGAGATAGGGACAGGGGCACTCAGCCCCAGCATTTT. Its translation is CSARDRDRGTQPQHF.

V gene TRBV11-2 combines with J gene TRBJ2-5; perhaps D is TRBD1 or TRBD2 (6 bases each). Trimming left V 5 bases short and J 5 bases short, with 24 bases between. CDR3 length equals 17 residues. Germline V CDR1 and CDR2: SGHAT, FQNNGV. CDR3 region: CASSQLLRGARMETQYF. The CDR3 DNA is TGTGCCAGCAGCCAACTATTAAGGGGGGCCCGTATGGAGACCCAGTACTTC. The entire variable domain, with the rest obtained from reference TRBV11-2 and TRBJ2-5, is as follows: EAGVAQSPRYKIIEKRQSVAFWCNPISGHATLYWYQQILGQGPKLLIQFQNNGVVDDSQLPKDRFSAERLKGVDSTLKIQPAKLEDSAVYLCASSQLLRGARMETQYFGPGTRLLVL.

This clonotype was counted a single time. The genes are TRBV6-6 and TRBJ2-7; 8 bases map to TRBD1. V was pared by 9 bases and J by 0 bases, with 4 bases of the junction left unmatched. The germline V gene has CDR1 MNHNY and CDR2 SVGAGI (reference sequence). This CDR3 has 13 amino acids. The CDR3 spells CASQTGGSYEQYF. For the CDR3, the DNA is TGTGCCAGTCAAACAGGGGGCTCCTACGAGCAGTACTTC.

The gene calls are TRBV7-8 and TRBJ1-4, with 10 bases that match TRBD1. The CDR3 length is 14 residues. In germline, CDR1 is SGHVS, CDR2 FQNEAQ. Trimming removed 4 bases from V and 8 bases from J; junction bases left unmatched: 4. The CDR3 nucleotides are TGTGCCAGCAGCTCGACAGGGGGCGAGGAAAAACTGTTTTTT. It is translated as CASSSTGGEEKLFF.

This clonotype occurred many times. The chain uses TRBV27 and TRBJ2-1; 10 positions match TRBD1. CDR3 length equals 14 residues. V was pared by 5 bases and J by 3 bases, with 1 base of the junction left unmatched. Germline V gene lookup returns CDR1 MNHEY and CDR2 SMNVEV (reference sequence). CDR3 in amino acids: CASSGDRGYNEQFF. The CDR3 DNA reads as TGTGCCAGCAGTGGGGACAGGGGCTACAATGAGCAGTTCTTC.

This clonotype occurred a few times. The J gene is TRBJ1-5, the V gene TRBV29-1, with D possibly matching TRBD1 (5 bases). Germline loops: CDR1 SQVTM, CDR2 ANQGSEA. The V end lost 6 bases, the J end lost 3 bases, and 15 bases lay between the germline ends. This CDR3 has 14 residues. The CDR3 DNA sequence: TGCAGCGTGGGGGAGGGTTCGAACAATCAGCCCCAGCATTTT. Translated: CSVGEGSNNQPQHF.

The chain employs TRBV9 and TRBJ2-1; D is ambiguous. The V gene's germline CDR1 is SGDLS and CDR2 YYNGEE. Between the trimmed V and J ends, which lost 4 bases and 7 bases, there was a span of 21 bases. There are 16 residues in the CDR3. The chain's CDR3 is CASSPPVGPRVNEQFF. The CDR3 bases are TGTGCCAGCAGCCCCCCGGTCGGGCCCCGTGTAAATGAGCAGTTCTTC. Full variable domain (rest looked up from reference TRBV9 and TRBJ2-1): DSGVTQTPKHLITATGQRVTLRCSPRSGDLSVYWYQQSLDQGLQFLIQYYNGEERAKGNILERFSAQQFPDLHSELNLSSLELGDSALYFCASSPPVGPRVNEQFFGPGTRLTVL.

This clonotype came up a few times. This CDR3 is CASSYATGFQETQYF. In DNA form, the CDR3 reads TGTGCCAGCAGTTACGCGACAGGGTTCCAAGAGACCCAGTACTTC. V usage is TRBV6-2 or TRBV6-3 and J usage is TRBJ2-5; TRBD1 agrees at 7 bases. The V and J ends lost 2 bases and 1 base, in that order; junction bases with no gene match: 4. Germline-derived CDR1 and CDR2 are MNHEY and SVGEGT. The CDR3 extends over 15 amino acids.

This clonotype came up a few times. This chain joins TRBV7-3 and TRBJ2-3; possible D gene TRBD1, 6 bases. Germline lookup yields CDR1 SGHTA and CDR2 FQGTGA. V lost 5 bases and J lost 4, with 16 bases in between. The CDR3 runs to 15 residues. The CDR3 region has the DNA TGTGCCAGCAGCCCCAGGGCCACAGGGTCAGATACGCAGTATTTT. This encodes CASSPRATGSDTQYF.

This clonotype has only a few counts. The V gene is TRBV7-2, the J gene TRBJ2-1; D is unresolved. Trimming pared 1 base from V and 10 bases from J, leaving 11 bases between. The germline V gene encodes CDR1 SGHTA and CDR2 FQGNSA. There are 13 residues in the CDR3. The CDR3 loop is CASSLVTAREQFF. The DNA of the CDR3 is TGTGCCAGCAGCTTAGTGACTGCCCGGGAGCAGTTCTTC.

This clonotype has only a few counts. This chain joins TRBV5-1 and TRBJ1-2; TRBD1 might be the D (6 bases). Germline CDR1 reads SGHRS; CDR2 reads YFSETQ. Trimming took 4 bases from V and 5 from J, leaving 12 bases between them. The CDR3 covers 13 residues. The CDR3 DNA reads as TGCGCCAGCAGCCGACAGGAGGGGTATGGCTACACCTTC. It is translated as CASSRQEGYGYTF.

The chain couples TRBV5-1 to TRBJ2-5; TRBD1 agrees at 8 bases. J was trimmed by 2 bases and V by 4 bases; bases with no gene match: 4. The CDR3 spans 14 residues. The germline CDR1 and CDR2 sequences are SGHRS and YFSETQ. This CDR3 is CASSTQGAQETQYF. The DNA for the CDR3 is TGCGCCAGCAGCACCCAGGGGGCTCAAGAGACCCAGTACTTC.

The genes are TRBV4-1 and TRBJ2-1, with 7 bases matching TRBD1. Looked up from germline, CDR1 is MGHRA and CDR2 is YSYEKL. The CDR3 runs 15 residues. The trim removed 4 bases at V and 3 bases at J, leaving 6 bases unmatched. For the CDR3, the DNA is TGCGCCAGCAGCCTAGGACAGGTCAACTACAATGAGCAGTTCTTC. Amino acid sequence: CASSLGQVNYNEQFF.

The table lists this clonotype with a few counts. The V and J genes are TRBV7-9 and TRBJ1-1; D not resolved. There are 11 residues in the CDR3. V gave up 5 bases and J gave up 6 bases, with 7 bases separating them. Germline V gene sequence: CDR1 SEHNR, CDR2 FQNEAQ (reference sequence). In DNA form, the CDR3 reads TGTGCCAGCAGCCGGGCGCCTGAAGCTTTCTTT. It specifies CASSRAPEAFF.